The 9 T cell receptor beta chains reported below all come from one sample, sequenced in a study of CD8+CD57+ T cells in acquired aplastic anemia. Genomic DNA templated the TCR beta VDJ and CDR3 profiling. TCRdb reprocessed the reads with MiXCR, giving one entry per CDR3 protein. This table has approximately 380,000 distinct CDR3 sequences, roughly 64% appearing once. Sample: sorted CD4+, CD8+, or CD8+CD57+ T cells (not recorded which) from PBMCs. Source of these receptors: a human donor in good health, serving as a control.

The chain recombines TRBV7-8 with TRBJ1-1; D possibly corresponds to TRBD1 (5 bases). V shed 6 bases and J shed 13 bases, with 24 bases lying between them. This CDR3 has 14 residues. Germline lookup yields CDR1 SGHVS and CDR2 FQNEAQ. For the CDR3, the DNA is TGTGCCAGCAGGGAACCAGGGAAGAATGAGCAGTTTTTCTTT. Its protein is CASREPGKNEQFFF.

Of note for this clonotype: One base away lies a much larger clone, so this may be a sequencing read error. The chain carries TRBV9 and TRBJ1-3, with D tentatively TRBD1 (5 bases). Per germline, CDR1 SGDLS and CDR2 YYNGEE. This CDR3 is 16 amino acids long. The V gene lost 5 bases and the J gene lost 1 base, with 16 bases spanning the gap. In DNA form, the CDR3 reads TGTGCCAGCAGTTTCGGGAGGGGCCAATCTGGAAACACCATATATTTT. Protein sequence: CASSFGRGQSGNTIYF.

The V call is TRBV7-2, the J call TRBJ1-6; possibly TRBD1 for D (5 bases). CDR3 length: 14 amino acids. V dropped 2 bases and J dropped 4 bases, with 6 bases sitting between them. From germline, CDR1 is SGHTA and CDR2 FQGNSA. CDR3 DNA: TGTGCCAGCAGCTTAAGACAGTATAATTCACCCCTCCACTTT. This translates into CASSLRQYNSPLHF.

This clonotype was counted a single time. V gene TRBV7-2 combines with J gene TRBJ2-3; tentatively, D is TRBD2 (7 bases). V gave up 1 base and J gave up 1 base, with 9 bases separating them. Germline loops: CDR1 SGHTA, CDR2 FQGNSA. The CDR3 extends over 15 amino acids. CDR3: CASSLVGGRTDTQYF. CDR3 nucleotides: TGTGCCAGCAGCTTAGTCGGGGGGCGCACAGATACGCAGTATTTT. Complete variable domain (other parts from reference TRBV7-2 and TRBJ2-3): GAGVSQSPSNKVTEKGKDVELRCDPISGHTALYWYRQSLGQGLEFLIYFQGNSAPDKSGLPSDRFSAERTGGSVSTLTIQRTQQEDSAVYLCASSLVGGRTDTQYFGPGTRLTVL.

CDR3 nucleotide sequence: TGTGCCTGGAGTCCGGGACAGGGGTCACCCTACGAGCAGTACTTC. Translated: CAWSPGQGSPYEQYF. This rearrangement joins TRBV30 to TRBJ2-7; 10 bases are a match to TRBD1. V shed 2 bases, J shed 2 bases, and the junction held 6 bases outside the gene matches. The germline V gene has CDR1 GTSNPN and CDR2 SVGIG (reference sequence). The CDR3 spans 15 residues.

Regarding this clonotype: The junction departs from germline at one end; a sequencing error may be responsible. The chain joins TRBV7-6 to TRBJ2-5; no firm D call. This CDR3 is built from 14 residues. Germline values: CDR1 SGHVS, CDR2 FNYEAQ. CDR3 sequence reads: CASGEHPQYVLPFF. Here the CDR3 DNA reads TGTGCCAGCGGCGAACACCCCCAATACGTCCTGCCTTTCTTC.

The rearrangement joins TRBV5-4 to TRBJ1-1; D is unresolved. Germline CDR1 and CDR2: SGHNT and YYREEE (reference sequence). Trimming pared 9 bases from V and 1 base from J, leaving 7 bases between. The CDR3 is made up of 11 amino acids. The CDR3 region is CATNQNTEAFF. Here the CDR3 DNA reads TGTGCCACCAACCAGAACACTGAAGCTTTCTTT.

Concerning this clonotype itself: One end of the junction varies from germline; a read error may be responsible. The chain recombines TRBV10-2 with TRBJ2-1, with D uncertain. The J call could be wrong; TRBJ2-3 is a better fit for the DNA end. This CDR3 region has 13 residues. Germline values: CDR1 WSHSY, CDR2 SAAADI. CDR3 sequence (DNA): TGCGCCAGCCGCCAGGAGCCCTCCGATAAGCAGTATTTT. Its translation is CASRQEPSDKQYF.

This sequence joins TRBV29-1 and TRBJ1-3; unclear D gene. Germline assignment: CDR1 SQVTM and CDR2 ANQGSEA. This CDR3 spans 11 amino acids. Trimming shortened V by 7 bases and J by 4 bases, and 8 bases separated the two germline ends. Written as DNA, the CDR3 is TGCAGCGCAAGAAAAGGAAACACCATATATTTT. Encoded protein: CSARKGNTIYF.